This T cell receptor beta chain comes out of a study of cytomegalovirus exposure and HLA in healthy donors (dated by TCRdb to about 2017). General notes on the study: An earlier analysis of roughly 610 of the donors reported approximately 280 Gb of sequence data and 117 million unique TCR beta sequences obtained from 180 million or so T cells. In a later genetic analysis, genome-wide SNP genotypes for about three fifths of the roughly 670 donors were used, and that subset was treated as a discovery cohort. Typing coverage varied by locus: roughly 620-640 donors for A, B, C, DRB1 and DQB1; about 520 for DQA1; more than 600 for DPA1; about 450 for DPB1. Roughly five DR-DQ haplotypes were handled as single units for association and clustering, since linkage in the cohort was strong. Along with the approximately 650-subject first cohort, a separate validation cohort of approximately 110 different subjects was used. Roughly 300 gigabases of sequencing data and 70 million to 100 million unique TCR sequences were included in an early release covering over 600 HLA-typed donors. Donor age, sex, ethnicity and CMV serostatus were compiled alongside the repertoire data. In the later analysis, no new phenotypic data were used to find candidate immune exposures; instead, reliance was placed on TCR beta sequences and their occurrence across donors. A later analysis re-analyzed previously published TCR beta repertoires from roughly 690 donors and added high-resolution HLA genotyping to study TCR occurrence patterns. To decide whether each TCR beta V gene segment behaved as functional or pseudogenic, an earlier analysis of fewer than 750 of the donors relied on high-throughput TCR beta sequencing. The T cell repertoires of around 670 subjects were profiled by immunosequencing and related to cytomegalovirus serostatus. To predict cytomegalovirus infection status, the study combined high-throughput TCR immunosequencing, statistical association of individual TCRs with disease status, and machine learning. Of the 300 to 500 genotyped donors, less than 85% were placed in the genetic ancestry cluster associated with self-reported Caucasian donors. Class I and class II HLA loci were covered by the typing at four-digit resolution. Among about 360 genotyped donors of the cohort, an average of around 240,000 unique TCR beta nucleotide sequences were sequenced per donor, about a sixth of them non-productive. The study aimed to test whether signatures of past pathogen exposure could be identified by cataloging public T cell receptors. Every discovery cohort repertoire had been produced on one sequencing platform.

The cohort comprised fewer than 750 healthy bone marrow donors. At the time of sampling, all cohort members were nominally healthy, though unrecorded immune exposures were likely present. The donor tested CMV seronegative, placing the donor among the 350 to 400 seronegative members of the cohort. A peripheral blood sample was provided by each donor, and peripheral blood mononuclear cells were used for TCR beta sequencing. The Qiagen DNeasy Blood Extraction Kit was used to extract genomic DNA from the blood cell samples. V is cut by 7 bases and J by 2 bases, and the space between the germline ends is 12 bases. From a lookup of the germline V gene, CDR1 and CDR2 are MNHNS and SASEGT. From its cysteine to its phenylalanine, the CDR3 spans 13 amino acids. The DNA shown is the 39-base CDR3, in frame from base 1. As regards this clone: The antigen this receptor binds is unknown. No base-level quality is on record; no much larger clone is a single base apart.

Findings and caveats that apply to the study as a whole: Compared with equally common non-associated chains, HLA-associated TCR beta chains in a later analysis were more clonally expanded and had lower generation probabilities. Sequencing depth was assumed to be roughly uniform across donors in the presence/absence analyses, though that assumption may not hold. In this cohort, only TCR beta chains were sequenced, and detectable features were limited by the absence of alpha or paired-chain data. A later analysis reported that several top co-occurrence clusters appeared linked to parvovirus B19, influenza, CMV and Epstein-Barr virus. In both the original and validation cohorts, the classifier was reported to diagnose cytomegalovirus status with high specificity and sensitivity. About 15 rarely observed V segments, including chromosome 9 orphons, were excluded from the earlier analysis of approximately 500 of the donors because counts were too low. In an earlier analysis of fewer than 700 of the donors, most TCR beta V segments appeared in productive rearrangements about 87% or about 30% of the time, broadly matching IMGT annotations. According to the authors, the approach could potentially be generalized to other disease states and immunological phenotypes. A later analysis found that most CMV-associated TCR beta chains appeared HLA-restricted, with HLA associations seemingly driven largely by CMV exposure. Most TCR sequences were observed very rarely across donors, whereas some public TCRs were present in many individuals. According to a later analysis, TCR association rates differed among HLA loci, with DRB1 alleles showing the most associated TCRs and HLA-C alleles showing the fewest. A further reported finding was that TCR beta sequences accurately predicted the HLA-A and HLA-B alleles for most subjects in the first cohort. Linkage disequilibrium might explain the correlated functional status among segregating V segments, but an unknown experimental factor could not be excluded. Because HLA typing was missing for some donors at each locus, association tests included only the typed subset. In a later analysis, around 15,000 TCR beta sequences were associated with specific HLA alleles at a false discovery rate of 0.05. In vitro tests confirmed that three of the cytomegalovirus-associated TCR beta chains recognize cytomegalovirus antigens. For the cohort, immune exposure information was limited to CMV serostatus. V-gene and J-gene trimming of TCR beta chains was associated with a missense DCLRE1C variant in a later genetic analysis, and the association was replicated in an independent cohort. In the study, roughly 160 TCR beta chains were listed as associated with cytomegalovirus. According to a later genetic analysis, donors in an Asian-associated ancestry cluster had fewer N-insertions in productive TCRs than the approximately 650-donor mean. When HLA alleles, especially DR and DQ, strongly co-occurred, TCR associations were difficult to assign to individual alleles. The 87-base-pair reads could not distinguish some IMGT-functional V segments, including TRBV6-2 and TRBV6-3, so those segments were excluded. A cluster of highly shared sequence variants was judged likely to be a technical artifact of the sequencing pipeline.

Libraries were made using the immunoSEQ multiplex PCR assay. The multiplex PCR relied on a mix of 60 forward primers for TCR Vbeta segments and 13 reverse primers for TCR Jbeta segments. The CDR3 region of rearranged TCR beta genes was amplified from genomic DNA with a multiplex PCR assay. On the Illumina HiSeq System, the amplified TCR beta libraries were sequenced as 87-base-pair reads. The paper's processing steps were these. Across the 670 or so repertoires, a later analysis counted some 81 million unique TCR beta chains, roughly 11 million of which were shared by at least two donors. Raw reads were error-corrected and collapsed into unique sequences with a nearest-neighbor algorithm that merged closely related sequences to remove PCR and sequencing errors. Alignment of CDR3 sequences to IMGT reference sequences was used to assign V, D and J gene segments. For a sequence to be retained, a match of at least six nucleotides to both a V gene segment and a J gene segment was required. Rearrangements were called productive when the CDR3 lacked stop codons and stayed in frame with V and J; all others were non-productive. CDR3 was defined according to IMGT convention as the region running from the second conserved V-encoded cysteine to the conserved J-encoded phenylalanine. Sequences without an unambiguous match to a single V gene segment were excluded from the earlier analysis of a few hundred of the donors. In an earlier analysis of 587 of the donors, V segments were called functional above 56.7% productive rearrangements and were called segregating when the between-donor standard deviation exceeded 5%. To diagnose cytomegalovirus status from the catalog of TCR beta chain sequences, a statistical classification framework was built. V and J gene assignment, in a later analysis, came from comparing TCR nucleotide sequences with IMGT/GENE-DB human TR gene sequences. In a later analysis, CDR3 sequences and most-parsimonious VDJ recombination scenarios were assigned using the TCRdist pipeline. In a later analysis, every TCR beta chain was defined by the combination of its CDR3 amino acid sequence and its V-gene family, and reads without a unique V-gene family were dropped. To address suspected cross-contamination and a sequencing artifact, a later analysis removed roughly 640 highly shared, low-generation-probability nucleotide sequences. A later analysis calculated a clonal expansion index for each public chain from normalized within-repertoire ranks of inferred template counts. In a later analysis, generation probabilities were computed using a VDJ recombination model fitted to out-of-frame rearrangements, and the results were checked against IGoR. In a later analysis, hypergeometric tests were used to score TCR-TCR, TCR-HLA and TCR-CMV co-occurrence, with a repertoire-size bias correction applied to TCR pairs. A later analysis estimated false discovery rates by permuting HLA or CMV assignments 20 times. In a later analysis, co-occurring TCRs were grouped with DBSCAN, and TCRdist sequence similarity was added when clustering was performed within HLA-allele-positive subsets. Co-occurrence clustering excluded repertoires with fewer than 30,000 or more than 120,000 public chains, plus five with anomalous nucleotide sharing. Imported from immuneACCESS, the table was reduced by TCRdb to in-frame sequences with V and J called. These copies leave out some clones; in studies compared against another copy, an unresolved V gene accounts for under half, and the cause of the remainder is not known. V and J calls and clone size are as listed in that table; D and trimming were resolved from the DNA. This sample holds 130,000 to 150,000 clones; approximately 80% were observed only once. Under 5.5% of the sample is held by the ten biggest clonotypes.

This chain is built from TRBV6-1 and TRBJ2-7, and the D gene may be TRBD1, 6 bases matching. This receptor was taken from a woman between 50 and 59 years old in good health and CMV-seronegative. Material: PBMCs. This receptor carries the CDR3 CASNPTGPYEQYF. DNA sequence: TGTGCCAGCAACCCGACAGGTCCCTACGAGCAGTACTTC.